These 17 T cell receptor beta chains came from one sample sequenced in a study of blood T cell repertoires in COVID-19. Sequencing was performed with immunoSEQ multiplex PCR; in TCRdb, only in-frame clones are kept and a portion is missing. The sample includes 250,000 or so clones, roughly 89% of them seen just once. Sequencing was carried out using peripheral blood. These receptors came from a woman between 35 and 50 years old who had recovered from COVID-19.

This chain links TRBV5-1 with TRBJ2-2; D not certain. Deletions cut 6 bases from V and 2 bases from J, with 5 bases between. CDR3 length: 12 amino acids. CDR1 and CDR2 from the germline V gene are SGHRS and YFSETQ. Written as DNA, the CDR3 is TGCGCCAGCACCTACAACACCGGGGAGCTGTTTTTT. Its translation is CASTYNTGELFF.

This chain connects TRBV3-1 (or the pseudogene TRBV3-2) to TRBJ2-5; the match to TRBD2 covers 9 bases. The junction had 5 bases not matched to a gene; V was cut back by 1 base and J by 2 bases. CDR3 length: 16 residues. Germline assignment: CDR1 LGHDT and CDR2 YNNKEL (reference sequence). The CDR3, as DNA: TGTGCCAGCAGCCAAGGGGTTGCGGGGGGGCAAGAGACCCAGTACTTC. This codes for CASSQGVAGGQETQYF.

The chain uses TRBV10-3 and TRBJ2-1; TRBD2 matches at 13 bases. V shed 3 bases, J shed 8 bases, and the junction held 10 bases outside the gene matches. This CDR3 region has 17 residues. From germline, CDR1 is ENHRY and CDR2 SYGVKD. CDR3 nucleotides: TGTGCCATCAGTGAACATCCCGGGACTAGCGGGATCGATGAGCAGTTCTTC. The encoded protein is CAISEHPGTSGIDEQFF.

The rearrangement uses TRBV27 and TRBJ2-1; 7 positions agree with TRBD2. Germline values: CDR1 MNHEY, CDR2 SMNVEV (reference sequence). Trimming took 3 bases from V and 9 from J; bases not matched to a gene: 8. CDR3 length: 14 amino acids. The CDR3 reads CASSFRLGGSEQFF. CDR3 in DNA: TGTGCCAGCAGTTTTCGACTAGGCGGGAGTGAGCAGTTCTTC.

Here the CDR3 DNA reads TGTGCCAGCAGCTTCGGCGGACTGCAGCCCCAGCATTTT. This gives the protein CASSFGGLQPQHF. The chain joins TRBV11-2 to TRBJ1-5, with no clear D. This CDR3 is built from 13 residues. The V end was cut by 3 bases, the J end by 7 bases, with 10 bases between. Germline V CDR1 and CDR2: SGHAT, FQNNGV.

This clone was counted between two and nine times. This chain uses TRBV3-1 (or the pseudogene TRBV3-2) with TRBJ1-1; no firm D call. CDR3 length equals 14 residues. The V gene's germline CDR1 is LGHDT and CDR2 YNNKEL (reference sequence). Trimming removed 0 bases at V and 4 bases at J, with 9 bases between. CDR3 in amino acids: CASSQDLERTEAFF. The DNA for the CDR3 is TGTGCCAGCAGCCAAGACCTGGAGCGCACTGAAGCTTTCTTT.

This clone was counted once. V usage is TRBV7-6 and J usage is TRBJ2-2, with D possibly being TRBD1 (6 bases). The CDR3 has 17 amino acids. V was pared by 1 base and J by 3 bases, with 15 bases between. Germline assignment: CDR1 SGHVS and CDR2 FNYEAQ. The CDR3 coding sequence is TGTGCCAGCAGCTTAGGGCACCGGGACATCGACACCGGGGAGCTGTTTTTT. Translating it yields CASSLGHRDIDTGELFF.

CDR3 in amino acids: CASSQVFGLEEETQYF. The CDR3 DNA reads as TGTGCCAGCAGCCAAGTCTTCGGACTAGAGGAAGAGACCCAGTACTTC. The genes are TRBV14 and TRBJ2-5, with 7 positions matching TRBD2. Germline V lookup: CDR1 SGHDN, CDR2 FVKESK. Trimming at V came to 1 base and at J to 3 bases, leaving 8 bases not matched to a gene. The CDR3 covers 16 residues.

The V call is TRBV18, the J call TRBJ1-2; D is possibly TRBD1 (5 bases). Germline values: CDR1 KGHSH, CDR2 LQKENI. CDR3 size: 15 residues. V was shortened by 3 bases and J by 2 bases, with 13 bases between the two germline ends. CDR3 sequence: CASSPMQGENYGYTF. The CDR3, as DNA: TGTGCCAGCTCACCGATGCAGGGTGAGAACTATGGCTACACCTTC.

The rearrangement links TRBV3-1 (or the pseudogene TRBV3-2) to TRBJ2-3; 15 bases agree with TRBD2. The germline V gene has CDR1 LGHDT and CDR2 YNNKEL (reference sequence). V trimming: 8 bases; J trimming: 2 bases; junction bases outside the gene matches: 5. The CDR3 spans 16 residues. This chain's CDR3 is CASGGLAGGHTDTQYF. For the CDR3, the DNA is TGTGCCAGCGGGGGACTAGCGGGGGGCCACACAGATACGCAGTATTTT.

V and J are TRBV30 and TRBJ2-5, with TRBD2 matching 9 bases. V was pared by 2 bases and J by 5 bases, with 3 bases of the junction left unmatched. The length of the CDR3 is 13 residues. CDR1 GTSNPN and CDR2 SVGIG come from the germline V gene (reference sequence). CDR3 loop: CAWSLAGVETQYF. The CDR3 bases are TGTGCCTGGAGTTTAGCGGGGGTGGAGACCCAGTACTTC.

V and J are TRBV5-4 and TRBJ2-3; TRBD2 agrees at 7 bases. CDR1 and CDR2 from the germline V gene are SGHNT and YYREEE (reference sequence). The ends lost 0 bases at V and 0 bases at J; junction bases unmatched: 4. CDR3 length: 16 amino acids. The CDR3 is CASSLGGTTSTDTQYF. CDR3 DNA: TGTGCCAGCAGCTTGGGTGGGACTACCAGCACAGATACGCAGTATTTT. Filled out from reference TRBV5-4 and TRBJ2-3, the complete variable domain reads ETGVTQSPTHLIKTRGQQVTLRCSSQSGHNTVSWYQQALGQGPQFIFQYYREEENGRGNFPPRFSGLQFPNYSSELNVNALELDDSALYLCASSLGGTTSTDTQYFGPGTRLTVL.

This clone was picked up one time. The gene calls are TRBV7-3 and TRBJ2-7; D may be TRBD2 (6 bases). Germline CDR1 is SGHTA and CDR2 is FQGTGA. The CDR3 is 16 residues long. V was trimmed by 0 bases and J by 2 bases, leaving 14 bases between them. In DNA form, the CDR3 reads TGTGCCAGCAGCTTAACTTCAGCGGGCCTTCCCTACGAGCAGTACTTC. This sequence encodes CASSLTSAGLPYEQYF.

This clone occurred a few times. The rearrangement joins TRBV6-5 to TRBJ1-1; no clear D. The CDR3 covers 11 residues. The V gene lost 7 bases and the J gene lost 4 bases, with 7 bases spanning the gap. Germline CDR1 and CDR2: MNHEY and SVGAGI. CDR3 sequence reads: CASMVGTEAFF. The CDR3 DNA sequence: TGTGCCAGCATGGTCGGCACTGAAGCTTTCTTT.

This chain uses TRBV6-2 or TRBV6-3 with TRBJ2-7; possible D gene TRBD1, 6 bases. This CDR3 spans 15 amino acids. The V and J ends lost 5 bases and 7 bases respectively, with 21 bases between them. Germline V gene data show CDR1 as MNHEY and CDR2 as SVGEGT. The CDR3 coding sequence is TGTGCCAGCAGTCGCAGTGGGGGCGTGGGTCGGGAGCAGTACGTC. Translated, it gives CASSRSGGVGREQYV.

CDR3 DNA sequence: TGTGCCAGCAGTTTTACAGGGGGTCTCTACAATGAGCAGTTCTTC. Protein: CASSFTGGLYNEQFF. The chain couples TRBV28 to TRBJ2-1, with 8 nucleotides matching TRBD1. This CDR3 has 15 amino acids. Germline V gene lookup returns CDR1 MDHEN and CDR2 SYDVKM. After removal of 3 bases from V and 3 bases from J, the junction contained 4 bases not matched to a gene.

The chain has TRBV19 and TRBJ1-6; possible D gene TRBD1, 5 bases. From germline, CDR1 is LNHDA and CDR2 SQIVND (reference sequence). Trimming left V 3 bases short and J 7 bases short, with 16 bases between. The CDR3 has 16 amino acids. CDR3 in DNA: TGTGCCAGTAGTATTCCGGGACGGGGGTTAAATTCACCCCTCCACTTT. The encoded protein is CASSIPGRGLNSPLHF.